This is a list of T cell receptor beta chains from one sample in a study of blood T cell repertoires in COVID-19. The method was immunoSEQ multiplex PCR; TCRdb's version includes in-frame clones alone and lacks a portion of them. Among around 260,000 clones listed, approximately 85% were seen once. The specimen was PBMCs or T cells enriched from blood (not recorded which). The origin of the receptors is a woman aged 25 to 45 who had recovered from COVID-19. CDR3s leave out the opening cysteine and the closing phenylalanine or tryptophan. Not all rows give a size; the values are once, few, many and, for expanded clones, a class.

v_gene,j_gene,abundance,CDR3aa
TRBV27,TRBJ2-7,NA,ASSLYGGSSYEQY
TRBV7-3,TRBJ1-1,NA,ASSLHMNTEAF
TRBV7-8,TRBJ2-4,NA,ASSPGTLNIQY
TRBV5-5,TRBJ2-7,few,ASSLGLLYEQY
TRBV19,TRBJ1-1,NA,ASSLTGNTEAF
TRBV11-2,TRBJ2-3,NA,ASSSGLAGGTDTQY
TRBV2,TRBJ1-3,NA,ASSERGQAAIY
TRBV2,TRBJ1-2,NA,ASRNRGVYYGYT
TRBV5-1,TRBJ2-4,NA,ASSLDGRVLAKNIQY
TRBV18,TRBJ1-5,NA,ASSPGTVQPQH
TRBV19,TRBJ2-1,NA,ASSNAGTDNEQF
TRBV15,TRBJ2-1,NA,ATSRDGVVSGRANEQF
TRBV28,TRBJ1-5,NA,ASRNQIYSNQPQH
TRBV6-2/TRBV6-3,TRBJ1-2,few,ASSSRGQANYGYT
TRBV19,TRBJ1-5,NA,ASRALSDQPQH
TRBV18,TRBJ1-6,many,ASSGETGPSPLH
TRBV9,TRBJ2-2,NA,ASSVAPRENTGELF
TRBV5-1,TRBJ1-6,NA,ASRPGTGDMSPLH
TRBV6-5,TRBJ1-1,NA,ASSPVSNTEAF
TRBV15,TRBJ2-1,NA,ATSGPGAAYNEQF
TRBV4-2,TRBJ2-7,NA,ASSQDREQY
TRBV5-1,TRBJ2-1,NA,ASILTSTRSGQNNEQF
TRBV7-8,TRBJ1-2,NA,ASSSSLANYGYT
TRBV27,TRBJ2-6,NA,ASSLYAAGANVLT
TRBV7-3,TRBJ2-1,once,ASSFGTSGYNEQF
TRBV5-4,TRBJ1-2,few,ASSLAGGAPGYGYT
TRBV12-3/TRBV12-4,TRBJ2-5,NA,ASSLGRETQY
TRBV5-1,TRBJ2-5,NA,ASSPEGNPRETQY
TRBV15,TRBJ2-2,NA,ATSRDGESGVVGELF